The TCR beta chain under discussion was sequenced for a study of OX40 agonist ivuxolimab in advanced cancers. V gave up 8 bases and J gave up 10 bases, with 9 bases separating them. The length of the CDR3 is 11 residues. Germline lookup yields CDR1 MGHDK and CDR2 SYGVNS. Generated by immunoSEQ multiplex PCR, the TCRdb table keeps only in-frame clones and is missing some. The sample includes 39,000 or so clones, around nine tenths of them seen just once. The sequence came from an adult with an advanced solid tumor such as melanoma, head and neck, liver or kidney cancer. This chain connects TRBV25-1 to TRBJ1-6; D is unresolved. Material: CD4+ or CD8+ T cells sorted from blood, obtained in a trial of the OX40 agonist ivuxolimab. This chain's CDR3 is CASGYLSPLHF. CDR3 sequence (DNA): TGTGCCAGCGGGTACCTATCACCCCTCCACTTT.